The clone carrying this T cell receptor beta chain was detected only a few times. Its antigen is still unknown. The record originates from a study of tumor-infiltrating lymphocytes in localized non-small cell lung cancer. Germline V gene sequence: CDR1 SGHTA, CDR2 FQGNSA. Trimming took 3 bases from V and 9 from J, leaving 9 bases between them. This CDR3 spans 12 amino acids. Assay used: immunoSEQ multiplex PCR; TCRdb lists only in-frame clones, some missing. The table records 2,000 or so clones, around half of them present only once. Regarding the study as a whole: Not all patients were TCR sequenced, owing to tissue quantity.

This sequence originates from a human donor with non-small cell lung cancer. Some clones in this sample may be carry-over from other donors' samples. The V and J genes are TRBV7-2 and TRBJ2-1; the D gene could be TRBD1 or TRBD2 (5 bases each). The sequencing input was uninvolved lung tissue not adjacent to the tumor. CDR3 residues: CASSFLGVEQFF. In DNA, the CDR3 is TGTGCCAGCAGCTTTTTGGGGGTTGAGCAGTTCTTC.